The 14 T cell receptor beta chains presented below share a single source sample, sequenced in a study of beta chain features in type 1 diabetes. Notes on the study in general: The study found moderately but significantly shorter TCRB CDR3s in all four CD4+ subsets of Type 1 diabetes patients.

The whole isolated RNA underwent reverse transcription, so sequencing captured expressed TCRB transcripts. Sequenced by immunoSEQ multiplex PCR; TCRdb stores in-frame clones only, minus some. In the table there are 250,000 to 350,000 clones, 14% to 15% of which are singletons. Their recognized antigens are unknown. Sequenced sample: naive CD4+ T cells from blood. These TCRs come from a man younger than 35 with type 1 diabetes.

The sample holds a few counts of this clone. The J gene is TRBJ2-7, the V gene TRBV7-2; 7 nucleotides line up with TRBD1. Germline CDR1 SGHTA, CDR2 FQGNSA. This CDR3 has 14 amino acids. V was pared by 8 bases and J by 0 bases, with 7 bases of the junction left unmatched. The CDR3 DNA reads as TGTGCCAGCGCGACAGGGTCGGGCTCCTACGAGCAGTACTTC. Protein sequence: CASATGSGSYEQYF. Full variable domain (outside the CDR3, taken from reference TRBV7-2 and TRBJ2-7): GAGVSQSPSNKVTEKGKDVELRCDPISGHTALYWYRQSLGQGLEFLIYFQGNSAPDKSGLPSDRFSAERTGGSVSTLTIQRTQQEDSAVYLCASATGSGSYEQYFGPGTRLTVT.

Worth noting for this clone: Mismatch with germline at one junction end may stem from a read error. The chain recombines TRBV4-1 with TRBJ2-3; 9 nucleotides line up with TRBD1. The CDR3 is 15 residues long. Germline values: CDR1 MGHRA, CDR2 YSYEKL. CDR3 in amino acids: CASSQPGQGVQGWNF. DNA of the CDR3: TGCGCCAGCAGCCAACCGGGACAGGGAGTCCAGGGGTGGAATTTT.

This clone was observed a few times. The chain joins TRBV29-1 to TRBJ2-7; 7 bases align to TRBD2. The CDR3 loop spans 12 amino acids. Germline CDR1 SQVTM, CDR2 ANQGSEA. The V segment lost 2 bases and the J segment 3 bases; nucleotides outside the gene matches: 1. In DNA form, the CDR3 reads TGCAGCGTTGAACTAGCGGACTACGAGCAGTACTTC. It translates to CSVELADYEQYF.

This chain connects TRBV4-1 to TRBJ2-3, with D unclear. With 3 bases removed from V and 0 bases from J, the gap between germline ends came to 4 bases. The germline CDR1 and CDR2 sequences are MGHRA and YSYEKL. The CDR3 length is 13 residues. The CDR3 sequence: CASSHPSTDTQYF. The DNA of the CDR3 is TGCGCCAGCAGCCACCCTAGCACAGATACGCAGTATTTT.

The chain uses TRBV30 and TRBJ2-5; no reliable D call. The CDR3 totals 15 residues. Germline V gives CDR1 GTSNPN, CDR2 SVGIG (reference sequence). V was clipped by 4 bases and J by 5 bases, with 20 bases between them. CDR3 sequence: CAWKPTVYLPETQYF. CDR3 in DNA: TGTGCCTGGAAACCTACTGTTTACCTTCCCGAGACCCAGTACTTC.

This clone has more than one count but fewer than ten. The chain links TRBV9 to TRBJ2-5; tentatively, D is TRBD1 (6 bases). This CDR3 spans 15 amino acids. V lost 4 bases to trimming and J lost 2 bases, with 15 bases between them. From germline, CDR1 is SGDLS and CDR2 YYNGEE. The CDR3 region is CASSPTGNTQETQYF. CDR3 coding DNA: TGTGCCAGCAGCCCCACAGGGAACACTCAAGAGACCCAGTACTTC.

This clone was seen a handful of times. The germline gene is not matched at one end of the junction; a read error may be the cause. The chain combines TRBV7-9 with TRBJ1-5; 9 bases are a match to TRBD1. The CDR3 covers 17 residues. In germline, CDR1 is SEHNR, CDR2 FQNEAQ (reference sequence). The CDR3 protein is CASSLAWDREGNQPQHF. The CDR3 bases are TGTGCCAGCAGCCTAGCGTGGGACAGGGAGGGGAATCAGCCCCAGCATTTT.

This chain uses TRBV10-3 with TRBJ2-7; 7 nucleotides agree with TRBD2. This CDR3 is built from 14 residues. The germline CDR1 and CDR2 sequences are ENHRY and SYGVKD. V gave up 8 bases and J gave up 4 bases; unmatched junction bases: 11. The CDR3 DNA is TGTGCCATCGGAGGGGCTAGCGGAATGTACGAGCAGTACTTC. This encodes CAIGGASGMYEQYF.

The rearrangement uses TRBV5-4 and TRBJ1-6; tentative D call: TRBD1 (5 bases). CDR1 is SGHNT and CDR2 is YYREEE in the germline V gene (reference sequence). Trimming stripped 9 bases from V and 7 bases from J, with 23 bases between. CDR3 length equals 16 residues. CDR3: CATSDDSSSGNSPLHF. As DNA, the CDR3 is TGTGCCACTTCAGACGACAGTTCCTCTGGGAATTCACCCCTCCACTTT. Drawing the rest from reference TRBV5-4 and TRBJ1-6, the complete variable domain is ETGVTQSPTHLIKTRGQQVTLRCSSQSGHNTVSWYQQALGQGPQFIFQYYREEENGRGNFPPRFSGLQFPNYSSELNVNALELDDSALYLCATSDDSSSGNSPLHFGNGTRLTVT.

The chain joins TRBV25-1 to TRBJ2-2; TRBD1 is a possible D gene (6 bases). The V and J ends lost 3 bases and 3 bases respectively, with 14 bases between them. This CDR3 contains 16 residues. The germline gives CDR1 MGHDK, CDR2 SYGVNS. For the CDR3, the DNA is TGTGCCAGCAGTGACAACAGGGTTTCGGACACCGGGGAGCTGTTTTTT. Its translation is CASSDNRVSDTGELFF.

The chain links TRBV7-2 to TRBJ2-6; perhaps TRBD2 as D (6 bases). Trimming stripped 2 bases from V and 0 bases from J, with 17 bases between. The CDR3 is 19 amino acids. Per the germline V gene, CDR1 is SGHTA and CDR2 is FQGNSA. CDR3 in DNA: TGTGCCAGCAGCTTATATTGGTCTAGCGCGAACTCTGGGGCCAACGTCCTGACTTTC. This translates into CASSLYWSSANSGANVLTF.

The chain is built from TRBV7-9 and TRBJ2-2, with TRBD1 matching 10 bases. V shed 6 bases and J 6 bases; nucleotides not matched to a gene: 13. The CDR3 is 17 amino acids. Germline loops: CDR1 SEHNR, CDR2 FQNEAQ (reference sequence). CDR3 loop: CASSSTPGQGNPGELFF. For the CDR3, the DNA is TGTGCCAGCAGTTCCACACCGGGACAGGGGAATCCCGGGGAGCTGTTTTTT.

This clone came up a few times. This chain links TRBV28 with TRBJ2-2, with a possible D match to TRBD1 (5 bases). V was clipped by 4 bases and J by 7 bases, with 10 bases between them. Germline assignment: CDR1 MDHEN and CDR2 SYDVKM. This CDR3 region has 13 residues. This CDR3 is CASSWQGIGELFF. CDR3 nucleotide sequence: TGTGCCAGCAGTTGGCAGGGCATCGGGGAGCTGTTTTTT.

The chain has TRBV7-9 and TRBJ2-2, with a weak D call TRBD1 (5 bases). CDR3 length: 14 amino acids. Germline lookup yields CDR1 SEHNR and CDR2 FQNEAQ (reference sequence). V was trimmed by 2 bases and J by 6 bases, leaving 10 bases between them. The CDR3 nucleotides read TGTGCCAGCAGCTTAAGCAGGGCGTCCGGGGAGCTGTTTTTT. Protein: CASSLSRASGELFF.